Presented here are 19 T cell receptor beta chains from one specimen sequenced in a study of blood T cell repertoires in COVID-19. Measured with immunoSEQ multiplex PCR; TCRdb has only the in-frame clones, and not every one. The sample holds over 50,000 clones; roughly four fifths are singletons and the top ten take approximately 6.8%. Sequencing was performed on peripheral blood. These receptors originate from a woman aged 50 to 60 with active or convalescent COVID-19.

This chain joins TRBV11-3 and TRBJ2-7; the match to TRBD2 covers 7 bases. V lost 5 bases, J lost 1 base, and 23 bases stayed unmatched. The CDR3 contains 20 residues. Germline V gene data show CDR1 as SGHNT and CDR2 as YENEEA. The CDR3 DNA reads as TGTGCCAGCAGCCTCCAACCTGGTCTAGCGGTTCCCCCGAGATCCTACGAGCAGTACTTC. Translated, it gives CASSLQPGLAVPPRSYEQYF.

This clone occurred once. V gene TRBV7-2 combines with J gene TRBJ2-1, with 11 positions matching TRBD2. Losses at the gene ends were 6 bases for V and 4 bases for J; bases not matched to a gene: 8. This CDR3 is built from 16 residues. In germline, CDR1 is SGHTA, CDR2 FQGNSA. CDR3 in amino acids: CASRISGTSGYNEQFF. CDR3 nucleotide sequence: TGTGCCAGCAGAATTTCCGGGACTAGCGGTTACAATGAGCAGTTCTTC.

Turning to this clone: At one of its ends the junction is not consistent with the germline gene, which may arise from a read error. V usage is TRBV9 and J usage is TRBJ2-7; 8 bases match TRBD2. The germline V gene has CDR1 SGDLS and CDR2 YYNGEE. This CDR3 comprises 13 residues. Written as DNA, the CDR3 is TGTGCCAGCAGCGCGGGGGGGACCAACGTCGAGTTCTTC. This sequence encodes CASSAGGTNVEFF.

The chain links TRBV30 to TRBJ2-3; D is possibly TRBD1 (8 bases). V was shortened by 8 bases and J by 4 bases, with 16 bases between the two germline ends. CDR1 GTSNPN and CDR2 SVGIG come from the germline V gene (reference sequence). CDR3 length: 13 amino acids. The CDR3 DNA sequence: TGTGCCCATAGGACAGGGAGGGCAGATACGCAGTATTTT. Its protein is CAHRTGRADTQYF. The full variable domain, completed using reference TRBV30 and TRBJ2-3, is SQTIHQWPATLVQPVGSPLSLECTVEGTSNPNLYWYRQAAGRGLQLLFYSVGIGQISSEVPQNLSASRPQDRQFILSSKKLLLSDSGFYLCAHRTGRADTQYFGPGTRLTVL.

The sample holds one count of this clone. This chain joins TRBV7-2 and TRBJ1-1, with 8 bases lining up with TRBD1. The CDR3 has 17 amino acids. CDR1 and CDR2 from the germline V gene are SGHTA and FQGNSA. V gave up 1 base and J gave up 5 bases; unmatched junction bases: 12. Here the CDR3 reads CASSLGLSGGAGTEAFF. CDR3 in DNA: TGTGCCAGCAGCTTAGGACTATCAGGGGGCGCTGGGACTGAAGCTTTCTTT.

The chain links TRBV7-2 to TRBJ2-4, with TRBD2 identical over 13 bases. V gave up 1 base and J gave up 7 bases; unmatched junction bases: 7. Germline CDR1 is SGHTA and CDR2 is FQGNSA. The CDR3 consists of 17 residues. The CDR3 spells CASSLDPGLAGRNIQYF. In DNA, the CDR3 is TGTGCCAGCAGCTTAGACCCGGGACTAGCGGGGCGGAACATTCAGTACTTC.

The rearrangement joins TRBV24-1 to TRBJ1-1, with 8 bases lining up with TRBD1. CDR1 is KGHDR, CDR2 SFDVKD, per germline. The V segment lost 7 bases and the J segment 5 bases; nucleotides outside the gene matches: 5. CDR3 length: 13 amino acids. CDR3: CATRAGGGTEAFF. In DNA, the CDR3 is TGTGCCACCAGGGCAGGGGGCGGAACTGAAGCTTTCTTT.

The chain couples TRBV7-8 to TRBJ2-1; TRBD2 agrees at 16 bases. The CDR3 spans 15 residues. Germline V gene data show CDR1 as SGHVS and CDR2 as FQNEAQ. Trimming removed 4 bases from V and 10 bases from J; junction bases left unmatched: 4. In nucleotides, the CDR3 is TGTGCCAGCAGCTCGGGACTAGCGGGAGGGGGCGAGCAGTTCTTC. Protein product: CASSSGLAGGGEQFF.

The V gene is TRBV14, the J gene TRBJ2-5, with D uncertain. The CDR3 spans 15 residues. The ends were cut back, 4 bases at V and 1 base at J, with 13 bases in the middle. Per germline, CDR1 SGHDN and CDR2 FVKESK. The CDR3 loop is CASSREISLQETQYF. CDR3 in DNA: TGTGCCAGCAGCCGAGAAATAAGCCTCCAAGAGACCCAGTACTTC.

Concerning this clone itself: The sample has other DNA sequences that encode this CDR3 too. This chain links TRBV30 with TRBJ2-4; D may be TRBD1 (5 bases). Trimming left V 0 bases short and J 4 bases short, with 7 bases between. Germline-derived CDR1 and CDR2 are GTSNPN and SVGIG (reference sequence). This CDR3 spans 13 amino acids. The CDR3 is CAWSVQAKNIQYF. The DNA of the CDR3 is TGTGCCTGGAGTGTACAGGCTAAAAACATTCAGTACTTC.

V and J are TRBV5-5 and TRBJ1-6, with a tentative D call TRBD1 (6 bases). The CDR3 is 14 amino acids. CDR1 is SGHKS and CDR2 is YYEKEE in the germline V gene (reference sequence). Trimming shortened V by 1 base and J by 9 bases, and 11 bases separated the two germline ends. The CDR3 loop reads CASSLSDRSSPLHF. CDR3 bases: TGTGCCAGCAGCTTGTCCGACAGGAGTTCACCCCTCCACTTT.

The J gene is TRBJ1-4, the V gene TRBV19; tentative D call: TRBD1 (6 bases). The V end was cut by 5 bases, the J end by 4 bases, with 14 bases between. The CDR3 is 15 residues long. The germline V gene has CDR1 LNHDA and CDR2 SQIVND (reference sequence). CDR3 sequence: CASSPDRPNNEKLFF. CDR3 bases: TGTGCCAGTAGTCCAGACAGGCCCAATAATGAAAAACTGTTTTTT. The full variable domain, its missing parts supplied by reference TRBV19 and TRBJ1-4, is DGGITQSPKYLFRKEGQNVTLSCEQNLNHDAMYWYRQDPGQGLRLIYYSQIVNDFQKGDIAEGYSVSREKKESFPLTVTSAQKNPTAFYLCASSPDRPNNEKLFFGSGTQLSVL.

Regarding this clone: One end of the junction does not line up with germline, which may come from a read error. The CDR3 protein is CASRGDRDGETQYF. CDR3 DNA sequence: TGTGCCAGCAGGGGGGACAGGGATGGAGAGACCCAATACTTC. V is TRBV27 and J is TRBJ2-5; 9 nucleotides align to TRBD1. The CDR3 contains 14 residues. Germline V gene sequence: CDR1 MNHEY, CDR2 SMNVEV (reference sequence).

This chain joins TRBV16 and TRBJ1-5; no definite D call. The CDR3 extends over 15 amino acids. The V and J ends lost 4 bases and 1 base respectively, with 11 bases between them. Germline loops: CDR1 KGHSY, CDR2 FQNENV. CDR3 DNA: TGTGCCAGCAGCCTTGATGGAGGGAGCAATCAGCCCCAGCATTTT. Amino acids: CASSLDGGSNQPQHF.

The chain is built from TRBV28 and TRBJ1-6; 7 bases line up with TRBD1. The CDR3 loop spans 14 amino acids. V lost 6 bases, J lost 7 bases, and 6 bases stayed unmatched. Germline V gives CDR1 MDHEN, CDR2 SYDVKM. In nucleotides, the CDR3 is TGTGCCAGCAGCCCCGGGGACAGCAATTCACCCCTCCACTTT. This encodes CASSPGDSNSPLHF. The full variable domain, in which reference TRBV28 and TRBJ1-6 provide the parts outside the CDR3, is DVKVTQSSRYLVKRTGEKVFLECVQDMDHENMFWYRQDPGLGLRLIYFSYDVKMKEKGDIPEGYSVSREKKERFSLILESASTNQTSMYLCASSPGDSNSPLHFGNGTRLTVT.

The chain carries TRBV4-2 and TRBJ1-2; 7 positions agree with TRBD1. The V segment lost 4 bases and the J segment 7 bases; nucleotides outside the gene matches: 15. CDR3 length: 16 residues. Germline V lookup: CDR1 LGHNA, CDR2 YNFKEQ. The CDR3 sequence is CASSRLTGVNRFGYTF. CDR3 in DNA: TGTGCCAGCAGCCGACTAACAGGGGTTAACCGTTTTGGCTACACCTTC.

The chain carries TRBV7-2 and TRBJ1-4, with D possibly matching TRBD1 (6 bases). In germline, CDR1 is SGHTA, CDR2 FQGNSA. V lost 4 bases to trimming and J lost 0 bases, with 12 bases between them. The CDR3 runs to 16 residues. CDR3 amino acids: CASSSRGTSTNEKLFF. The CDR3 coding sequence is TGTGCCAGCAGCTCCAGGGGTACCTCAACTAATGAAAAACTGTTTTTT.

CDR3 in DNA: TGTGCCAGCAGTTACAGGGTTGACACCATATATTTT. This codes for CASSYRVDTIYF. The genes are TRBV2 and TRBJ1-3, with a tentative D call TRBD1 (6 bases). V lost 5 bases and J lost 8, with 10 bases in between. The CDR3 is made up of 12 amino acids. Germline CDR1 reads SNHLY; CDR2 reads FYNNEI.

The V gene is TRBV5-4, the J gene TRBJ1-6; D is undetermined. The CDR3 contains 15 residues. V was cut by 4 bases and J by 9 bases, with 17 bases left in between. The germline V gene encodes CDR1 SGHNT and CDR2 YYREEE (reference sequence). The CDR3 protein is CASSTRTSPGSPLHF. The CDR3, as DNA: TGTGCCAGCAGCACACGGACTTCCCCGGGTTCACCCCTCCACTTT. The whole variable domain, filled in from reference TRBV5-4 and TRBJ1-6, reads ETGVTQSPTHLIKTRGQQVTLRCSSQSGHNTVSWYQQALGQGPQFIFQYYREEENGRGNFPPRFSGLQFPNYSSELNVNALELDDSALYLCASSTRTSPGSPLHFGNGTRLTVT.